This TCR beta chain is drawn from a study of T cell responses to AZD1222 COVID-19 vaccine. About this clone itself: Its antigen remains unidentified.

The table came from immunoSEQ multiplex PCR; TCRdb's copy has only in-frame clones and leaves some out. The repertoire has 110,000 or so clones, roughly 86% of them found once; the top ten carry 10% to 15%. Study observations and caveats: Spike was spanned by vaccine-associated CD4 TCRs, with dominance at 160-218 and 743-854. Reportedly, nearly half of unique spike TCRs recognized epitopes outside B.1.351/B.1.1.7 mutations. Seropositive status at baseline applied to only five to seven AZD1222 recipients.

The CDR3 spans 12 residues. Trimming pared 1 base from V and 6 bases from J, leaving 6 bases between. In germline, CDR1 is SGHAT, CDR2 FQNNGV. The chain recombines TRBV11-2 with TRBJ1-1, with D tentatively TRBD1 (6 bases). This clonotype was obtained from an adult in good health. The sequenced sample was peripheral blood, obtained on day 0 of MenACWY control vaccination. The CDR3: CASSLGTAEAFF. CDR3 DNA: TGTGCCAGCAGCTTAGGGACAGCTGAAGCTTTCTTT.